This TCR beta chain is drawn from a study of blood T cells in healthy people across ages. Study-level points and caveats: Diversity was estimated from one million T cells, and these estimates were considered underestimates.

This clonotype has ten or more counts. Its specificity is not known. The CDR3 length is 14 residues. V gave up 5 bases and J gave up 7 bases; unmatched junction bases: 11. Germline CDR1 and CDR2: DFQATT and SNEGSKA (reference sequence). Alongside a J-beta primer mix, a sample-barcoded 5' primer served in a second PCR lasting 7 to 11 cycles. TCRdb recomputed calls from the 5' RACE reads with MiXCR, one row per CDR3 protein. The data hold some 760,000 distinct CDR3 sequences, with roughly 25% observed a single time. These data were likewise used in another study, on T cells of mothers and their children. From that second work: Donation was provided by three healthy Caucasian mothers along with their six children. A primer called M1S, used in the second PCR, added sample barcodes and 2-4 random nucleotides. The study obtained over 8.5 million TCR beta CDR3 reads per mother and 2.5 million to 3 million per child.

The sequence was collected from a boy aged 10-17 years in good health. The sequencing sample was made of blood. V and J are TRBV20-1 and TRBJ2-7, with 10 bases that match TRBD2. The CDR3 DNA is TGCAGTGCTTACGGGACTAGCGCTCTGGGTGAGCAGTACTTC. As protein: CSAYGTSALGEQYF.